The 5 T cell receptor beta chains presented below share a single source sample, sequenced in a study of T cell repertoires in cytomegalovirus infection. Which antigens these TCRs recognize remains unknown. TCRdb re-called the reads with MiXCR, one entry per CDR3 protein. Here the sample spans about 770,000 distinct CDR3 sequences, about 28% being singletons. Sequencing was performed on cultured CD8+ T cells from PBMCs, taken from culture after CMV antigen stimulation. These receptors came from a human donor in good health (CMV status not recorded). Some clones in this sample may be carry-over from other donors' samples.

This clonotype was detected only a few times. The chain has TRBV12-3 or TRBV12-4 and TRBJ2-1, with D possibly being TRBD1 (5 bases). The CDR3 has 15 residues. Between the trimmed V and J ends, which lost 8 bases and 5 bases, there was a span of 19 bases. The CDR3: CASSRPGIGNNEQFF. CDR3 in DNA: TGTGCCAGCTCACGACCAGGGATAGGGAACAATGAGCAGTTCTTC.

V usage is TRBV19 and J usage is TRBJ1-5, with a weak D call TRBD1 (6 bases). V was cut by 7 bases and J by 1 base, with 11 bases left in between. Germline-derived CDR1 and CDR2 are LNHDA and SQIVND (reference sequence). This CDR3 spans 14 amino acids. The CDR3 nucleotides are TGTGCCAGTACCAGGGGATCCAGCAATCAGCCCCAGCATTTT. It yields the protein CASTRGSSNQPQHF.

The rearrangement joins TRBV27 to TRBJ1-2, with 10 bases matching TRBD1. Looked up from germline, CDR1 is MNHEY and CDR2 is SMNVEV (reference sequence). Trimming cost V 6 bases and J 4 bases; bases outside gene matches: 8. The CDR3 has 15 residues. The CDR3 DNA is TGTGCCAGCAGACCGACAGGGGGCGGCCTCTATGGCTACACCTTC. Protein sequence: CASRPTGGGLYGYTF.

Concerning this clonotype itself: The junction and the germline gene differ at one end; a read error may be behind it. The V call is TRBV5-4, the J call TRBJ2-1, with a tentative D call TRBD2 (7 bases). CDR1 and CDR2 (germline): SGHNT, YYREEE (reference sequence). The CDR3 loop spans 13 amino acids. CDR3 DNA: TGTGCCAGCAGCGTGGACAGCGGGGATTTAAATGTATTC. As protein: CASSVDSGDLNVF.

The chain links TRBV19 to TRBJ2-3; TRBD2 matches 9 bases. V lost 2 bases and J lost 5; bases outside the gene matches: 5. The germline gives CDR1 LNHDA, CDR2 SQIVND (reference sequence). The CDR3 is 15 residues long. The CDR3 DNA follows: TGTGCCAGTAGTATACTAGCGGGGTTTGGAGATACGCAGTATTTT. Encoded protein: CASSILAGFGDTQYF.